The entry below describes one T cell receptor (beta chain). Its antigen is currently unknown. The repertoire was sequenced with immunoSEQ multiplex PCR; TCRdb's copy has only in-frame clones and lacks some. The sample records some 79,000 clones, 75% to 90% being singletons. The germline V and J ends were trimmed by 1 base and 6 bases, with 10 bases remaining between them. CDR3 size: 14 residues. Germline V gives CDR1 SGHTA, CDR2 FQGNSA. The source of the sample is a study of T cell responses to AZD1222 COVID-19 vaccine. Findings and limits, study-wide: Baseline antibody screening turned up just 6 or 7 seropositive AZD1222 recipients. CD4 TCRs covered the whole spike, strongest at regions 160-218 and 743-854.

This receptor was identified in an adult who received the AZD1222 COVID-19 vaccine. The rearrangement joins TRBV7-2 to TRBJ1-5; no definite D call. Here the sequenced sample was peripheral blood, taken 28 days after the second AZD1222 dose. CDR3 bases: TGTGCCAGCAGCTTAGATCTATCCCCTCAGCCCCAGCATTTT. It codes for CASSLDLSPQPQHF.